A selection of T cell receptor beta chains follows, all from one sample in a study of regulatory T cells in long-lasting Graves disease. TCRdb redid the calling of the multiplex PCR reads with MiXCR, one entry per CDR3 protein. This table has 450,000 to 600,000 distinct CDR3 sequences, around 15% appearing once. These same data were also listed under a study on T cells in Graves' hyperthyroidism and ophthalmopathy.

The sample was peripheral blood mononuclear cells (PBMCs), taken at new diagnosis, from a patient treated with antithyroid drugs. Receptors originate from a man aged 35-49 years with Graves disease. CDR3s include the opening cysteine and the closing phenylalanine or tryptophan. A D gene is named only where the DNA matches it firmly. Clone size is shown for a subset of rows, as once, few, many or a class of expanded clone.

size,V,D,J,CDR3,DNA
NA,TRBV10-3,TRBD1,TRBJ2-5,CAISDTGGTQYF,TGTGCCATCAGTGACACAGGGGGGACCCAGTACTTC
many,TRBV2,NA,TRBJ2-5,CASTEPLANKETQYF,TGTGCCAGCACCGAACCTCTAGCGAACAAAGAGACCCAGTACTTC
many,TRBV5-1,TRBD1,TRBJ1-5,CASIHTARDRGVQPQHF,TGCGCCAGCATCCACACTGCCCGGGACAGGGGAGTTCAGCCCCAGCATTTT
few,TRBV19,TRBD1,TRBJ2-2,CASRSKDRGGTGELFF,TGTGCCAGTAGATCCAAGGACAGGGGGGGCACCGGGGAGCTGTTTTTT
many,TRBV27,NA,TRBJ2-7,CASSQTGHEQYF,TGTGCCAGCAGCCAGACAGGACACGAGCAGTACTTC
NA,TRBV20-1,TRBD2,TRBJ2-5,CSARGGRGSQETQYF,TGCAGTGCTAGGGGCGGGAGAGGGTCGCAAGAGACCCAGTACTTC
many,TRBV20-1,TRBD2,TRBJ2-1,CSARKLAGALEQFF,TGCAGTGCTAGAAAACTAGCGGGAGCACTTGAGCAGTTCTTC
few,TRBV7-2,TRBD2,TRBJ2-3,CASSLPKGRAGTDTQYF,TGTGCCAGCAGCTTGCCTAAAGGGAGGGCCGGTACAGATACGCAGTATTTT
few,TRBV13,NA,TRBJ2-5,CASSWRVSTEETQYF,TGTGCCAGCAGCTGGAGGGTTTCGACGGAAGAGACCCAGTACTTC
few,TRBV28,NA,TRBJ2-5,CASSFLGGWETQYF,TGTGCCAGCAGTTTTTTGGGGGGCTGGGAGACCCAGTACTTC
many,TRBV18,NA,TRBJ2-5,CASAGFQETQYF,TGTGCCAGCGCAGGGTTCCAAGAGACCCAGTACTTC
few,TRBV5-1,NA,TRBJ1-2,CASSKDSYGYTF,TGCGCCAGCAGCAAGGACAGCTATGGCTACACCTTC
NA,TRBV5-1,NA,TRBJ2-4,CASSFMTAQLNIQYF,TGCGCCAGCAGCTTTATGACAGCTCAACTAAACATTCAGTACTTC
many,TRBV6-2/TRBV6-3,TRBD2,TRBJ2-3,CASRTSGTTDTQYF,TGTGCCAGCAGGACTAGCGGGACAACAGATACGCAGTATTTT
NA,TRBV20-1,NA,TRBJ2-3,CSARDLEGGADTQYF,TGCAGTGCTAGAGATCTTGAGGGGGGCGCAGATACGCAGTATTTT
many,TRBV7-3,TRBD2,TRBJ2-1,CASSPNSGRASYNEQFF,TGTGCCAGCAGCCCAAATAGCGGGAGGGCCTCCTACAATGAGCAGTTCTTC
many,TRBV3-1,NA,TRBJ2-1,CASSSSRSSYNEQFF,TGTGCCAGCAGCTCCAGCAGGAGCTCCTACAATGAGCAGTTCTTC
many,TRBV2,TRBD2,TRBJ2-1,CASSLAAAYYNEQFF,TGTGCCAGCAGTCTAGCGGCAGCCTACTACAATGAGCAGTTCTTC
many,TRBV2,NA,TRBJ2-7,CASRERLGVSYEQYF,TGTGCCAGCAGAGAAAGACTAGGGGTCTCCTACGAGCAGTACTTC
NA,TRBV12-3/TRBV12-4,NA,TRBJ2-1,CASSHPLGRSYNEQFF,TGTGCCAGCAGTCACCCGCTGGGCCGCTCCTACAATGAGCAGTTCTTC
many,TRBV28,TRBD1,TRBJ2-7,CASQPGQGTNEQYF,TGTGCCAGCCAGCCGGGACAGGGTACCAACGAGCAGTACTTC
NA,TRBV19,NA,TRBJ2-1,CASGLGEQFF,TGTGCCAGTGGTCTGGGTGAGCAGTTCTTC
many,TRBV20-1,NA,TRBJ2-7,CSASIGKAQGYEQYF,TGCAGTGCTAGTATTGGGAAGGCACAGGGCTACGAGCAGTACTTC
NA,TRBV20-1,NA,TRBJ2-5,CSARDQETAETQYF,TGCAGTGCTAGAGATCAGGAAACAGCGGAGACCCAGTACTTC
few,TRBV30,NA,TRBJ2-2,CAWTRNFGELFF,TGTGCCTGGACTAGAAATTTCGGGGAGCTGTTTTTT
many,TRBV12-5,NA,TRBJ1-5,CASGLGQNQPQHF,TGTGCTAGTGGTTTGGGCCAGAATCAGCCCCAGCATTTT
many,TRBV20-1,TRBD2,TRBJ2-7,CSVRAAGVSYEQYF,TGCAGTGTGAGAGCTGCGGGGGTCTCCTACGAGCAGTACTTC
NA,TRBV19,NA,TRBJ2-5,CASSLFPGETQYF,TGTGCCAGTAGTCTATTTCCTGGGGAGACCCAGTACTTC
many,TRBV7-8,NA,TRBJ2-1,CASSPRRDEQFF,TGTGCCAGCAGCCCTAGGAGGGATGAGCAGTTCTTC
many,TRBV28,NA,TRBJ1-2,CASSSPIQGGYTF,TGTGCCAGCAGCTCCCCGATCCAGGGAGGCTACACCTTC
NA,TRBV4-1,NA,TRBJ1-4,CASSQVGESEKLFF,TGCGCCAGCAGCCAAGTTGGGGAGTCTGAAAAACTGTTTTTT
many,TRBV20-1,TRBD2,TRBJ2-3,CSAMGLAGVFTDTQYF,TGCAGTGCTATGGGACTAGCGGGAGTTTTCACAGATACGCAGTATTTT
many,TRBV2,TRBD2,TRBJ2-5,CASSDLALAQQETQYF,TGTGCCAGCAGTGACCTAGCACTAGCGCAACAAGAGACCCAGTACTTC